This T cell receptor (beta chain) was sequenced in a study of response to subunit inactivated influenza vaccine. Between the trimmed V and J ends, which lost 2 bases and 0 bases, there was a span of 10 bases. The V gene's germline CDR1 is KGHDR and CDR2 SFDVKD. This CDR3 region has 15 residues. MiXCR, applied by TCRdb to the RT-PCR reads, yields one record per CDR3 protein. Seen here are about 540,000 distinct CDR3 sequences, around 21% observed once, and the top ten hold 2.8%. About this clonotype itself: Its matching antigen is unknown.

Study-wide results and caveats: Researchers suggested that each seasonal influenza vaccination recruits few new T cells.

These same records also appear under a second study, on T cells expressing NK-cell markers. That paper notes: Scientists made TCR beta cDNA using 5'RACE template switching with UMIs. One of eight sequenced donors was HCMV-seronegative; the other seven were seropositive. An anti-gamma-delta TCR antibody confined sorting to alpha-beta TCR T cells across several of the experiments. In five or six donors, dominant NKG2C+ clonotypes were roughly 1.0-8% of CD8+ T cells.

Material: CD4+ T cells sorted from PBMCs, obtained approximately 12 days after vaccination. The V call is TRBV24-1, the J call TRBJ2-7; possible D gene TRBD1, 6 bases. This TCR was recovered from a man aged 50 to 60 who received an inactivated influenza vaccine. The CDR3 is CATSDSRTASYEQYF. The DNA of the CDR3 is TGTGCCACCAGTGATTCGAGGACAGCCTCCTACGAGCAGTACTTC.